This record covers a single T cell receptor beta chain. This entry comes from a study of blood T cell repertoires in COVID-19. Turning to the study itself: COVID-19 samples, acute and convalescent, were from the United States, Italy and Spain.

Germline loops: CDR1 MDHEN, CDR2 SYDVKM. J lost 10 bases, V lost 6 bases, and 8 bases had no gene match. The CDR3 is 14 residues long. The assay was immunoSEQ multiplex PCR, and TCRdb's table has in-frame clones only and misses some. The table lists roughly 80,000 clones, around 88% of them singletons. V and J are TRBV28 and TRBJ1-6; 8 nucleotides line up with TRBD1. The sequence was obtained from a woman older than 75 with active or convalescent COVID-19. Sequenced sample: peripheral blood. The CDR3 spells CASRTGQGGSPLHF. CDR3 bases: TGTGCCAGCAGGACCGGACAGGGTGGGTCACCCCTCCACTTT.